This T cell receptor (beta chain) is drawn from a study of blood T cells in healthy people across ages. For the second PCR, which ran for about 6 to 12 cycles, a sample-barcoded 5' primer and a J-beta primer mix were used. A minimum of 2.5 million CDR3-containing paired-end reads was obtained for each sample. TCRdb called the 5' RACE reads again in MiXCR, with one record for every CDR3 protein. The sample yields approximately 1.5 million distinct CDR3 sequences, roughly a third seen once. Of note for this clonotype: Its antigen remains unidentified.

Study-wide findings and caveats: Naive and antigen-experienced cells were not separated, limiting conclusive comparison.

With 4 bases clipped from V and 0 bases from J, the junction kept 1 base outside the gene matches. The CDR3 covers 14 residues. The germline CDR1 and CDR2 sequences are SGHTA and FQGNSA. The specimen sequenced was blood. The chain is built from TRBV7-2 and TRBJ2-7, with 9 bases identical to TRBD1. The sequence derives from a woman aged 25 to 39 in good health. The CDR3 region is CASSWDRVSYEQYF. CDR3 nucleotides: TGTGCCAGCAGCTGGGACAGGGTCTCCTACGAGCAGTACTTC.